The present T cell receptor (beta chain) was sequenced within a study of cytomegalovirus exposure and HLA in healthy donors. Notes on the study in general: The sole available immune exposure information was CMV serostatus. In vitro work confirmed that a few CMV-associated chains recognize CMV antigens. Earlier analysis looked at TCR beta V segments, and most were productive about 90% or about 30% of the time. HLA allele associations emerged for around 15,000 TCR beta sequences in a later analysis, at 0.05 false discovery rate.

Note on this clone: Its antigen is still unknown. One end of the junction fails to match germline, which may point to a read error.

This CDR3 comprises 14 residues. Germline V CDR1 and CDR2: SGHRS, YFSETQ. Vbeta (60) and Jbeta (13) primers were used in the PCR. The assay was immunoSEQ multiplex PCR, and TCRdb's table has in-frame clones only and misses some. The data contain 180,000 or so clones, more than 65% of them seen just once; the ten biggest clones take up approximately 2.6%. This sequence originates from a female donor in good health and CMV-seronegative. Sequences were obtained from PBMCs. This chain uses TRBV5-1 with TRBJ2-4; 8 nucleotides agree with TRBD2. For the CDR3, the DNA is TGCGCCAGCAGATTGGTATCCCGGGAGGGCATTCAGTACTTC. Translation: CASRLVSREGIQYF.